What follows are 31 T cell receptor beta chains derived from one specimen sequenced in a study of CD8 T cells in ankylosing spondylitis. TCRdb reprocessed the 5' RACE reads via MiXCR and lists one record per CDR3 protein. This sample carries 340,000 or so distinct CDR3 sequences, approximately 14% of them seen once, and the ten largest clones take 1.1%. The sample comprised blood, either unsorted or a sorted T cell fraction (not recorded which). All receptors come from a male donor with ankylosing spondylitis or in good health (not recorded which).

The CDR3 loop reads CAWSVWRGSGANVLTF. Here the CDR3 DNA reads TGTGCCTGGAGTGTGTGGCGGGGCTCTGGGGCCAACGTCCTGACTTTC. This chain uses TRBV30 with TRBJ2-6, with D possibly matching TRBD2 (6 bases). Looked up from germline, CDR1 is GTSNPN and CDR2 is SVGIG (reference sequence). The CDR3 totals 16 residues. V lost 0 bases, J lost 0 bases, and 9 bases lay in between.

This clonotype appeared a few times. The chain uses TRBV7-9 and TRBJ2-5; TRBD2 matches at 7 bases. Trimming removed 5 bases from V and 4 bases from J; junction bases left unmatched: 13. CDR3 length equals 16 residues. Germline V gene sequence: CDR1 SEHNR, CDR2 FQNEAQ (reference sequence). CDR3 amino acids: CASSPGVAGVPETQYF. The CDR3 DNA is TGTGCCAGCAGCCCCGGAGTCGCGGGAGTCCCAGAGACCCAGTACTTC. The full variable domain, its missing parts supplied by reference TRBV7-9 and TRBJ2-5, is DTGVSQNPRHKITKRGQNVTFRCDPISEHNRLYWYRQTLGQGPEFLTYFQNEAQLEKSRLLSDRFSAERPKGSFSTLEIQRTEQGDSAMYLCASSPGVAGVPETQYFGPGTRLLVL.

This clonotype was counted a few times. The V gene is TRBV11-3, the J gene TRBJ2-5, with 8 bases identical to TRBD2. The CDR3 runs to 15 residues. The V segment lost 5 bases and the J segment 4 bases; nucleotides outside the gene matches: 9. Germline-derived CDR1 and CDR2 are SGHNT and YENEEA. CDR3: CASSVGLVERETQYF. The CDR3 DNA follows: TGTGCCAGCAGCGTGGGACTAGTGGAGCGAGAGACCCAGTACTTC.

This clonotype has more than one count but fewer than ten. V gene TRBV12-3 or TRBV12-4 combines with J gene TRBJ2-3; D possibly corresponds to TRBD1 (6 bases). Trimming removed 8 bases at V and 3 bases at J, with 21 bases between. The CDR3 consists of 16 residues. The CDR3, as DNA: TGTGCCAGCCTTAAGGATACAGGGCTGATTACAGATACGCAGTATTTT. This encodes CASLKDTGLITDTQYF.

The genes are TRBV6-6 and TRBJ2-5, with D tentatively TRBD1 (6 bases). V lost 7 bases and J lost 5, with 14 bases in between. Germline V gene data show CDR1 as MNHNY and CDR2 as SVGAGI (reference sequence). The CDR3 loop spans 13 amino acids. CDR3 sequence: CASNEGGQETQYF. CDR3 bases: TGTGCCAGCAACGAAGGGGGTCAGGAGACCCAGTACTTC.

The rearrangement links TRBV23-1 to TRBJ2-1; a possible D gene is TRBD2 (6 bases). TRBV23-1 is an open reading frame, and its role is uncertain. The CDR3 loop spans 15 amino acids. Deletions cut 4 bases from V and 7 bases from J, with 17 bases between. The CDR3 loop is CASSPVVPRGNEQFF. CDR3 nucleotides: TGCGCCAGCAGTCCGGTGGTCCCACGGGGGAATGAGCAGTTCTTC.

The J gene is TRBJ1-1, the V gene TRBV20-1, with no clear D. The germline gives CDR1 DFQATT, CDR2 SNEGSKA (reference sequence). The V end was cut by 1 base, the J end by 4 bases, with 7 bases between. The CDR3 contains 12 residues. CDR3 in DNA: TGCAGTGCTAGAGGGGATAGCACTGAAGCTTTCTTT. Protein product: CSARGDSTEAFF.

The chain joins TRBV29-1 to TRBJ2-5; no reliable D call. Trimming stripped 4 bases from V and 4 bases from J, with 10 bases between. The CDR3 covers 12 residues. From germline, CDR1 is SQVTM and CDR2 ANQGSEA. The CDR3 DNA follows: TGCAGCGTTGGGGGTAGACGAGAGACCCAGTACTTC. This gives the protein CSVGGRRETQYF. The whole variable domain, filled in from reference TRBV29-1 and TRBJ2-5, reads SAVISQKPSRDICQRGTSLTIQCQVDSQVTMMFWYRQQPGQSLTLIATANQGSEATYESGFVIDKFPISRPNLTFSTLTVSNMSPEDSSIYLCSVGGRRETQYFGPGTRLLVL.

This chain links TRBV12-3 or TRBV12-4 with TRBJ2-2, with 11 bases lining up with TRBD2. Germline trimming cut 7 bases from V and 5 bases from J; bases unmatched to any gene: 9. This CDR3 has 16 residues. The CDR3 DNA reads TGTGCCAGCATCCCCGCGGGACTAGCGGTTACCGGGGAGCTGTTTTTT. It codes for CASIPAGLAVTGELFF.

This clonotype was counted many times. The genes are TRBV20-1 and TRBJ1-5; 7 bases map to TRBD1. The V gene's germline CDR1 is DFQATT and CDR2 SNEGSKA (reference sequence). The CDR3 extends over 14 amino acids. V gave up 3 bases and J gave up 3 bases; unmatched junction bases: 5. The CDR3 loop reads CSARVGTANQPQHF. The CDR3 DNA sequence: TGCAGTGCTAGGGTTGGGACAGCCAATCAGCCCCAGCATTTT.

This clonotype has a count of ten or more. This rearrangement joins TRBV25-1 to TRBJ2-7; 7 bases are shared with TRBD1. Trimming removed 4 bases from V and 5 bases from J; junction bases left unmatched: 8. Germline CDR1 reads MGHDK; CDR2 reads SYGVNS. This CDR3 region has 14 residues. The CDR3 region has the DNA TGTGCCAGCAGTGGTGACAGGGTAGTCCACGAGCAGTACTTC. Translated, it gives CASSGDRVVHEQYF.

The V and J genes are TRBV6-1 and TRBJ1-1; tentatively, D is TRBD1 (6 bases). V lost 5 bases, J lost 0 bases, and 16 bases lay in between. This CDR3 is built from 16 residues. In germline, CDR1 is MNHNS, CDR2 SASEGT. This CDR3 is CASSSHRERMNTEAFF. CDR3 coding DNA: TGTGCCAGCAGTAGTCACAGGGAAAGGATGAACACTGAAGCTTTCTTT.

V usage is TRBV6-5 and J usage is TRBJ1-2, with 7 positions matching TRBD1. V was clipped by 0 bases and J by 8 bases; unmatched bases: 12. The length of the CDR3 is 16 residues. The germline V gene has CDR1 MNHEY and CDR2 SVGAGI. The CDR3 DNA is TGTGCCAGCAGTTACTCGAGCGCCTCACAGGGGCAGGGCTACACCTTC. This sequence encodes CASSYSSASQGQGYTF.

This clonotype was picked up a small number of times. The chain carries TRBV12-3 or TRBV12-4 and TRBJ2-5; D not certain. V dropped 6 bases and J dropped 6 bases, with 11 bases sitting between them. This CDR3 contains 12 residues. CDR3 nucleotide sequence: TGTGCCAGCAGCCGTTCGCTAAAGACCCAGTACTTC. Protein: CASSRSLKTQYF.

This chain uses TRBV6-5 with TRBJ1-2; D gene uncertain. The germline V gene has CDR1 MNHEY and CDR2 SVGAGI. The CDR3 is 15 residues long. Trimming removed 0 bases from V and 2 bases from J, with 10 bases in between. The CDR3 loop is CASSYSMVLNYGYTF. The CDR3 bases are TGTGCCAGCAGTTACTCGATGGTGTTGAACTATGGCTACACCTTC.

J is TRBJ2-1 and V is TRBV15; 7 nucleotides line up with TRBD2. CDR3 length: 14 amino acids. V was pared by 6 bases and J by 5 bases, with 7 bases of the junction left unmatched. CDR1 is LNHNV, CDR2 YYDKDF, per germline (reference sequence). The CDR3 nucleotides are TGTGCCACCAGAGGCGGGGGACTGAACAATGAGCAGTTCTTC. Translation: CATRGGGLNNEQFF.

This clonotype was counted at least ten times. This rearrangement joins TRBV12-3 or TRBV12-4 to TRBJ1-2, with D perhaps TRBD1 (6 bases). This CDR3 has 12 amino acids. Trimming removed 5 bases at V and 8 bases at J, with 12 bases between. The chain's CDR3 is CASSTYRDGYTF. For the CDR3, the DNA is TGTGCCAGCAGTACTTACAGGGACGGCTACACCTTC.

This clonotype was detected only a few times. V gene TRBV20-1 combines with J gene TRBJ2-7; TRBD1 agrees at 11 bases. The CDR3 is 14 residues long. In germline, CDR1 is DFQATT, CDR2 SNEGSKA (reference sequence). V lost 6 bases to trimming and J lost 0 bases; unmatched junction nucleotides: 4. The CDR3 DNA sequence: TGCAGTGCAACTGGGACAGGGGGCTCCTACGAGCAGTACTTC. Protein sequence: CSATGTGGSYEQYF.

This clonotype was detected only a few times. This rearrangement joins TRBV6-1 to TRBJ1-3; D is undetermined. The CDR3 is 13 amino acids. Trimming pared 6 bases from V and 2 bases from J, leaving 8 bases between. Per germline, CDR1 MNHNS and CDR2 SASEGT. The CDR3 protein is CASRGHAGNTIYF. The CDR3 DNA follows: TGTGCCAGCAGGGGCCACGCTGGAAACACCATATATTTT.

The chain carries TRBV29-1 and TRBJ2-5; 7 bases are shared with TRBD1. The length of the CDR3 is 13 residues. The V and J ends lost 7 bases and 1 base, in that order; junction bases with no gene match: 6. Germline V lookup: CDR1 SQVTM, CDR2 ANQGSEA. CDR3 amino acids: CSAEGQIQETQYF. Written as DNA, the CDR3 is TGCAGCGCAGAGGGACAGATCCAAGAGACCCAGTACTTC.

The V call is TRBV20-1, the J call TRBJ2-1; D is possibly TRBD1 (5 bases). Per germline, CDR1 DFQATT and CDR2 SNEGSKA (reference sequence). The V gene lost 7 bases and the J gene lost 7 bases, with 14 bases spanning the gap. The CDR3 runs 12 residues. DNA for the CDR3: TGCAGTGTTAGGGGTTTATCAAATGAGCAGTTCTTC. This encodes CSVRGLSNEQFF.

V gene TRBV2 combines with J gene TRBJ1-1; D is unresolved. CDR1 and CDR2 (germline): SNHLY, FYNNEI. Trimming cost V 6 bases and J 4 bases, with 6 bases left between them. The CDR3 length is 11 residues. As DNA, the CDR3 is TGTGCCAGCAGGGAGGGCACTGAAGCTTTCTTT. It encodes CASREGTEAFF.

In its sample, this clonotype was seen many times. The V call is TRBV5-1, the J call TRBJ1-3; 7 bases are a match to TRBD1. Trimming cost V 2 bases and J 6 bases; bases outside gene matches: 11. CDR1 SGHRS and CDR2 YFSETQ come from the germline V gene. This CDR3 is 16 amino acids long. DNA for the CDR3: TGCGCCAGCAGCTTCGACGTTACAGGGGCCGAAAACACCATATATTTT. This codes for CASSFDVTGAENTIYF.

Only a few counts were recorded for this clonotype. The J gene is TRBJ2-3, the V gene TRBV29-1, with 8 bases matching TRBD2. Trimming at V came to 6 bases and at J to 0 bases, leaving 5 bases not matched to a gene. The CDR3 is 14 amino acids. CDR1 SQVTM and CDR2 ANQGSEA come from the germline V gene. Here the CDR3 reads CSVPRGVSTDTQYF. As DNA, the CDR3 is TGCAGCGTCCCGCGGGGGGTGAGCACAGATACGCAGTATTTT.

This clonotype was seen many times. The V gene is TRBV25-1, the J gene TRBJ1-5; D not resolved. V dropped 2 bases and J dropped 6 bases, with 14 bases sitting between them. This CDR3 comprises 15 residues. Germline CDR1 MGHDK, CDR2 SYGVNS. The CDR3 nucleotides read TGTGCCAGCAGTGAAGGTGGTCAGGAACTTCAGCCCCAGCATTTT. It translates to CASSEGGQELQPQHF.

CDR3: CASSLEGGAAVEQYF. CDR3 DNA sequence: TGCGCCAGCAGCTTGGAGGGGGGGGCCGCCGTCGAGCAGTACTTC. The chain employs TRBV5-1 and TRBJ2-7; perhaps TRBD2 as D (7 bases). Germline V gene data show CDR1 as SGHRS and CDR2 as YFSETQ. Trimming removed 0 bases at V and 6 bases at J, with 16 bases between. CDR3 size: 15 residues.

The J gene is TRBJ2-7, the V gene TRBV15, with D possibly called TRBD1 or TRBD2 (6 bases each). Deletions cut 6 bases from V and 4 bases from J, with 22 bases between. CDR1 is LNHNV and CDR2 is YYDKDF in the germline V gene (reference sequence). The CDR3 consists of 16 residues. The chain's CDR3 is CATSLRGGQGRYEQYF. In nucleotides, the CDR3 is TGTGCCACCAGTCTTAGAGGGGGGCAGGGAAGGTACGAGCAGTACTTC. Using reference TRBV15 and TRBJ2-7 for the parts outside the CDR3, the full variable domain is DAMVIQNPRYQVTQFGKPVTLSCSQTLNHNVMYWYQQKSSQAPKLLFHYYDKDFNNEADTPDNFQSRRPNTSFCFLDIRSPGLGDTAMYLCATSLRGGQGRYEQYFGPGTRLTVT.

This clonotype was counted only a few times. The CDR3 here is CASSWRQGGLQPQHF. The CDR3 DNA follows: TGTGCCAGCAGTTGGCGACAGGGGGGACTTCAGCCCCAGCATTTT. V and J are TRBV12-3 or TRBV12-4 and TRBJ1-5; 9 bases fit TRBD1. Unmatched junction bases numbered 7, after V lost 4 bases and J lost 6 bases. The CDR3 length is 15 residues.

The chain couples TRBV10-3 to TRBJ2-3, with D uncertain. The germline V and J ends were trimmed by 8 bases and 4 bases, with 10 bases remaining between them. The CDR3 extends over 12 amino acids. The germline V gene has CDR1 ENHRY and CDR2 SYGVKD. This chain's CDR3 is CAISLDPDTQYF. For the CDR3, the DNA is TGTGCCATCTCCCTAGACCCAGATACGCAGTATTTT.

V gene TRBV12-3 or TRBV12-4 combines with J gene TRBJ2-5, with D possibly matching TRBD1 (5 bases). With 6 bases removed from V and 5 bases from J, the gap between germline ends came to 13 bases. The CDR3 runs to 13 residues. DNA for the CDR3: TGTGCCAGCAGGTCACAGGCTAGGGAGACCCAGTACTTC. Protein: CASRSQARETQYF.

This clonotype was detected a few times. The chain links TRBV5-1 to TRBJ2-3; 7 bases fit TRBD1. Trimming cost V 4 bases and J 6 bases; bases outside gene matches: 5. The CDR3 spans 13 residues. The germline V gene encodes CDR1 SGHRS and CDR2 YFSETQ. CDR3 in amino acids: CASSPGQADTQYF. The CDR3 DNA reads TGCGCCAGCAGCCCAGGACAGGCGGATACGCAGTATTTT. Supplemented by reference TRBV5-1 and TRBJ2-3, the full variable domain reads KAGVTQTPRYLIKTRGQQVTLSCSPISGHRSVSWYQQTPGQGLQFLFEYFSETQRNKGNFPGRFSGRQFSNSRSEMNVSTLELGDSALYLCASSPGQADTQYFGPGTRLTVL.